This TCR beta chain emerged from a study of cytomegalovirus exposure and HLA in healthy donors. Study results and limitations: According to the study, 150 to 200 TCR beta chains were cytomegalovirus-associated. Many donors shared some public TCRs, even though most TCR sequences were rare.

Worth noting for this clone: Its cognate antigen is unknown.

The roughly 120-subject validation cohort, separate from the approximately 630-subject first cohort, included the donors. Some clones are missing from TCRdb's copy, which holds only in-frame ones; the method was immunoSEQ multiplex PCR. The sample includes more than 100,000 clones, roughly 88% of them seen just once. The clonotype originates from a woman aged 18-35 years in good health and CMV-seropositive. Sequenced input: PBMCs.

The CDR3 coding sequence is TGTGCCAGCAGCTTAGAATTCGACAGGGGGATCGGGGAGACCCAGTACTTC. This gives the protein CASSLEFDRGIGETQYF. The chain has TRBV11-2 and TRBJ2-5; 9 bases are a match to TRBD1. The V segment lost 0 bases and the J segment 5 bases; nucleotides outside the gene matches: 10. CDR1 SGHAT and CDR2 FQNNGV come from the germline V gene. This CDR3 comprises 17 residues.